These 6 T cell receptor beta chains were all obtained from the same sample, sequenced in a study of T-cell reconstitution after alpha-beta-depleted transplantation in children. A TCRbeta library incorporating unique molecular identifiers was prepared. TCRdb re-analysed the PCR reads in MiXCR, keeping a single row per CDR3 protein. The data contain hundreds of thousands of distinct CDR3 sequences, approximately 12% of them singletons. Sequenced here: PBMCs from the stem cell graft donor, sampled from the stem cell graft. The receptors shown here come from a human donor who donated a stem cell graft to a child with combined immunodeficiency.

V gene TRBV2 combines with J gene TRBJ2-5; 12 bases fit TRBD2. V shed 1 base and J 4 bases; nucleotides not matched to a gene: 4. CDR1 and CDR2 from the germline V gene are SNHLY and FYNNEI. The CDR3 length is 16 residues. The CDR3 DNA follows: TGTGCCAGCAGTGAAGTCGGACTAGCGGGATTAGAGACCCAGTACTTC. It specifies CASSEVGLAGLETQYF. The full variable domain, rest sourced from reference TRBV2 and TRBJ2-5, is EPEVTQTPSHQVTQMGQEVILRCVPISNHLYFYWYRQILGQKVEFLVSFYNNEISEKSEIFDDQFSVERPDGSNFTLKIRSTKLEDSAMYFCASSEVGLAGLETQYFGPGTRLLVL.

This clonotype has just a few counts. V is TRBV12-3 or TRBV12-4 and J is TRBJ1-5; no firm D call. This CDR3 spans 13 amino acids. V was clipped by 2 bases and J by 6 bases, with 8 bases between them. The CDR3, as DNA: TGTGCCAGCAGTTTAATAGGGATTCAGCCCCAGCATTTT. Its translation: CASSLIGIQPQHF.

About this clonotype: A single base separates this from a much larger clone, so it may be a read error. The V call is TRBV29-1, the J call TRBJ2-4; no clear D gene. Looked up from germline, CDR1 is SQVTM and CDR2 is ANQGSEA. CDR3 length: 13 residues. CDR3 DNA sequence: TGCGGCGTTACCCAGTCGGCCAAAAACATTCAGTACTTC. Protein: CGVTQSAKNIQYF.

This clonotype was seen at least ten times. The V and J genes are TRBV12-3 or TRBV12-4 and TRBJ2-7, with no clear D. The CDR3 loop spans 17 amino acids. The V end was cut by 2 bases, the J end by 3 bases, with 20 bases between. The DNA of the CDR3 is TGTGCCAGCAGTTTAACCAACACGGAGAGGATTTACTACGAGCAGTACTTC. Its translation is CASSLTNTERIYYEQYF.

The chain is built from TRBV30 and TRBJ1-2; D is perhaps TRBD1 (5 bases). CDR3 length: 12 amino acids. The V gene lost 3 bases and the J gene lost 5 bases, with 10 bases spanning the gap. Per germline, CDR1 GTSNPN and CDR2 SVGIG (reference sequence). The DNA of the CDR3 is TGTGCCTGGAGCAGGGCGCGGTATGGCTACACCTTC. It specifies CAWSRARYGYTF.

The table lists this clonotype with many counts. CDR3 sequence reads: CASSLDRGLGYTF. Here the CDR3 DNA reads TGTGCCAGCAGCCTCGACAGGGGCCTGGGCTACACCTTC. The chain couples TRBV12-3 or TRBV12-4 to TRBJ1-2, with TRBD1 matching over 8 bases. The V and J ends lost 6 bases and 8 bases, in that order; junction bases with no gene match: 8. The length of the CDR3 is 13 residues.